Below, 18 T cell receptor beta chains from the same sample are listed, as sequenced in a study of CD8+CD57+ T cells in acquired aplastic anemia. The TCR beta profiling, which covered VDJ combination and CDR3 sequence, was carried out using genomic DNA as the template. From the reads, TCRdb called clonotypes with MiXCR, one entry per CDR3 protein. The table includes 150,000 to 200,000 distinct CDR3 sequences, 45% to 60% detected once. Flow cytometry had shown expanded CD8+CD57+ cells in the patients chosen for sequencing. The sequenced sample consisted of sorted CD4+, CD8+, or CD8+CD57+ T cells (not recorded which) from PBMCs. The receptor set was obtained from a human donor with aplastic anemia.

This clonotype was counted ten times or more. The chain recombines TRBV20-1 with TRBJ2-7; TRBD2 aligns across 10 bases. This CDR3 has 15 amino acids. Germline lookup yields CDR1 DFQATT and CDR2 SNEGSKA (reference sequence). V was clipped by 3 bases and J by 6 bases; unmatched bases: 11. CDR3 sequence (DNA): TGCAGTGCTAGTAATAGCGGGGGGATCCCCCTCGAGCAGTACTTC. It is translated as CSASNSGGIPLEQYF.

The chain is built from TRBV29-1 and TRBJ1-1; the D is unclear. The CDR3 sequence is 12 residues long. V lost 7 bases and J 8 bases, leaving 17 bases between the germline ends. CDR1 is SQVTM, CDR2 ANQGSEA, per germline. In DNA, the CDR3 is TGCAGCGCCACTCGGGCGGGAAGAGAAGCTTTCTTT. This encodes CSATRAGREAFF.

The V gene is TRBV20-1, the J gene TRBJ2-7, with a possible D match to TRBD2 (6 bases). Trimming pared 2 bases from V and 3 bases from J, leaving 11 bases between. Germline CDR1 DFQATT, CDR2 SNEGSKA (reference sequence). The CDR3 consists of 13 residues. CDR3: CSARPDSGYEQYF. CDR3 DNA: TGCAGTGCTAGACCCGATAGCGGCTACGAGCAGTACTTC.

On this clonotype itself: A read error is likely, as this CDR3 ends without the conserved phenylalanine or tryptophan. The V and J genes are TRBV30 and TRBJ1-4; 7 bases align to TRBD1. CDR1 and CDR2 (germline): GTSNPN, SVGIG (reference sequence). The CDR3 runs to 16 residues. Trimming removed 3 bases from V and 2 bases from J; junction bases left unmatched: 9. The CDR3 DNA sequence: TGTGCCTGGAGCCCGGGACAGAGGATTACTAATGAAAAACTGTTTTCT. Its translation: CAWSPGQRITNEKLFS.

The J gene is TRBJ2-7, the V gene TRBV14; 8 nucleotides agree with TRBD1. CDR3 length: 13 residues. Germline V gene lookup returns CDR1 SGHDN and CDR2 FVKESK. V shed 5 bases, J shed 3 bases, and the junction held 3 bases outside the gene matches. The CDR3 nucleotides read TGTGCCAGCAGCATGGGACAGGACTACGAGCAGTACTTC. It is translated as CASSMGQDYEQYF. Filled out from reference TRBV14 and TRBJ2-7, the complete variable domain reads EAGVTQFPSHSVIEKGQTVTLRCDPISGHDNLYWYRRVMGKEIKFLLHFVKESKQDESGMPNNRFLAERTGGTYSTLKVQPAELEDSGVYFCASSMGQDYEQYFGPGTRLTVT.

This clonotype was counted only a few times. The chain links TRBV24-1 to TRBJ2-1, with 12 bases that match TRBD2. Trimming took 4 bases from V and 5 from J; bases not matched to a gene: 5. The CDR3 is 16 amino acids. Germline V gives CDR1 KGHDR, CDR2 SFDVKD. The CDR3 coding sequence is TGTGCCACCAGTGACCGACTAGCGGGGGAGGACAATGAGCAGTTCTTC. Its protein is CATSDRLAGEDNEQFF.

This clonotype was recorded many times. Here the CDR3 DNA reads TGCAGTGCTAGAGGACTAGCGGGGGGGCGGGAGACCCAGTACTTC. The encoded protein is CSARGLAGGRETQYF. V is TRBV20-1 and J is TRBJ2-5; 14 nucleotides agree with TRBD2. Germline CDR1 reads DFQATT; CDR2 reads SNEGSKA (reference sequence). The CDR3 covers 15 residues. The J segment lost 5 bases and the V segment lost 1 base, leaving 3 bases of the junction unmatched.

This clonotype was detected many times. Given a much more abundant clone one base away, this may be a read error. The chain combines TRBV19 with TRBJ2-7, with a tentative D call TRBD1 (5 bases). Germline V gene data show CDR1 as LNHDA and CDR2 as SQIVND (reference sequence). This CDR3 has 13 amino acids. CDR3 protein: CASSHDSSYEQCF. The CDR3 DNA is TGTGCCAGTAGCCACGACAGTTCCTACGAGCAGTGCTTC.

There are many counts of this clonotype. The rearrangement links TRBV6-1 to TRBJ2-7; 7 nucleotides align to TRBD2. This CDR3 spans 15 amino acids. V trimming: 10 bases; J trimming: 0 bases; junction bases outside the gene matches: 12. Germline-derived CDR1 and CDR2 are MNHNS and SASEGT. The CDR3 nucleotides are TGTGCCACCCTCCCAGTGCGGGGGAGCTCCTACGAGCAGTACTTC. This encodes CATLPVRGSSYEQYF.

In nucleotides, the CDR3 is TGTGCCTGGTCGACAGGGGCTAACGAGCAGTACTTC. Translated: CAWSTGANEQYF. V and J are TRBV30 and TRBJ2-7; 8 bases match TRBD1. V lost 5 bases and J lost 5; bases outside the gene matches: 5. The CDR3 runs 12 residues. In germline, CDR1 is GTSNPN, CDR2 SVGIG (reference sequence).

The table lists this clonotype with many counts. The genes are TRBV5-5 and TRBJ1-1; D is uncertain. This CDR3 has 14 amino acids. Deletions cut 0 bases from V and 1 base from J, with 7 bases between. Germline V gene data show CDR1 as SGHKS and CDR2 as YYEKEE (reference sequence). The DNA of the CDR3 is TGTGCCAGCAGCTTGGGCTGGTCGAACACTGAAGCTTTCTTT. As protein: CASSLGWSNTEAFF.

This clonotype was observed a few times. This rearrangement joins TRBV15 to TRBJ2-6; 7 nucleotides line up with TRBD2. The CDR3 is made up of 17 amino acids. The germline V gene has CDR1 LNHNV and CDR2 YYDKDF (reference sequence). After removal of 3 bases from V and 0 bases from J, the junction contained 5 bases not matched to a gene. Written as DNA, the CDR3 is TGTGCCACCAGCAGTACCGGGGAGGGCTCTGGGGCCAACGTCCTGACTTTC. Its translation: CATSSTGEGSGANVLTF.

This clonotype came up once. The CDR3 protein is CASRGTATGNTIYF. The CDR3 DNA is TGTGCCAGCAGAGGGACAGCTACTGGAAACACCATATATTTT. The chain recombines TRBV2 with TRBJ1-3; the match to TRBD1 covers 7 bases. CDR1 and CDR2 (germline): SNHLY, FYNNEI. The length of the CDR3 is 14 residues. The V gene end was trimmed by 6 bases and the J gene end by 2 bases; junction bases not matched to a gene: 4.

In this sample, this clonotype turned up many times. This chain connects TRBV20-1 to TRBJ2-3; 8 bases are shared with TRBD2. The CDR3 runs 15 residues. Germline lookup yields CDR1 DFQATT and CDR2 SNEGSKA (reference sequence). The ends lost 5 bases at V and 1 base at J; junction bases unmatched: 8. The CDR3 loop reads CSALKSGGGTDTQYF. DNA for the CDR3: TGCAGTGCTCTGAAGTCGGGGGGGGGCACAGATACGCAGTATTTT.

This clonotype was found a few times. This may be a read error: a much more frequent sequence differs by one nucleotide. The chain links TRBV20-1 to TRBJ1-4, with D unresolved. The V gene lost 6 bases and the J gene lost 6 bases, with 11 bases spanning the gap. This CDR3 is built from 12 residues. Germline loops: CDR1 DFQATT, CDR2 SNEGSKA (reference sequence). The CDR3 nucleotides read TGCAGTGCCCCCGCCCCTGATGAAAAACTGTTTTTT. Protein sequence: CSAPAPDEKLFF.

This clonotype came up many times. Here the CDR3 reads CASSLGDSTGKTQYF. Here the CDR3 DNA reads TGTGCCAGCAGCTTGGGGGACAGCACGGGGAAGACCCAGTACTTC. The rearrangement joins TRBV5-5 to TRBJ2-5; the match to TRBD1 covers 7 bases. CDR1 is SGHKS, CDR2 YYEKEE, per germline (reference sequence). V trimming: 0 bases; J trimming: 6 bases; junction bases outside the gene matches: 8. This CDR3 is 15 amino acids long.

This chain joins TRBV10-1 and TRBJ2-1; no definite D call. With 4 bases removed from V and 14 bases from J, the gap between germline ends came to 18 bases. The V gene's germline CDR1 is WNHNN and CDR2 SYGVQD (reference sequence). The CDR3 runs to 13 residues. The chain's CDR3 is CASSVSRADEKFF. The CDR3 region has the DNA TGCGCCAGCAGTGTATCACGGGCGGACGAGAAGTTCTTC.

The chain employs TRBV11-1 and TRBJ1-1; TRBD1 agrees at 7 bases. The CDR3 sequence is 16 residues long. The J segment lost 5 bases and the V segment lost 4 bases, leaving 13 bases of the junction unmatched. Germline CDR1 reads SGHAT; CDR2 reads FQDESV (reference sequence). CDR3 residues: CASSYFPSTGPTEAFF. The CDR3, as DNA: TGTGCCAGCAGCTATTTTCCATCGACAGGGCCGACTGAAGCTTTCTTT.